This T cell receptor (beta chain) was identified during a study of T cell responses to AZD1222 COVID-19 vaccine. In the study overall: Pooling of second doses given at about 4 or about 12 weeks was done. Overall study findings and caveats: Of spike-specific TCRs, nearly half reportedly target regions left unmutated in variants. Baseline antibody screening turned up just 6 or 7 seropositive AZD1222 recipients.

As concerns this clone: Its matching antigen is unknown.

The repertoire was sequenced with immunoSEQ multiplex PCR; TCRdb's copy has only in-frame clones and lacks some. The sample gives roughly 110,000 clones, around 89% of which show up once; about 7% is in the top ten. Per germline, CDR1 SGDLS and CDR2 YYNGEE. Deletions cut 8 bases from V and 2 bases from J, with 20 bases between. The CDR3 covers 16 residues. The sample consisted of peripheral blood, taken on day 0 of AZD1222 vaccination. The J gene is TRBJ2-1, the V gene TRBV9; either TRBD1 or TRBD2 may supply D (6 bases each). The sequence came from an adult in good health. The chain's CDR3 is CASGGRGLIAYNEQFF. As DNA, the CDR3 is TGTGCCAGTGGGGGGCGAGGACTTATAGCCTACAATGAGCAGTTCTTC. Full variable domain (rest looked up from reference TRBV9 and TRBJ2-1): DSGVTQTPKHLITATGQRVTLRCSPRSGDLSVYWYQQSLDQGLQFLIQYYNGEERAKGNILERFSAQQFPDLHSELNLSSLELGDSALYFCASGGRGLIAYNEQFFGPGTRLTVL.